Described below is a single T cell receptor beta chain sequence and its context. This entry comes from a study of T cell changes during pregnancy in multiple sclerosis. V gave up 3 bases and J gave up 1 base, with 7 bases separating them. Germline-derived CDR1 and CDR2 are MGHRA and YSYEKL. This CDR3 has 14 residues. Method: immunoSEQ multiplex PCR; TCRdb's copy keeps in-frame clones and lacks some. The sample has approximately 90,000 clones, 91% seen once. The receptor's source is a female donor in good health, enrolled as a control in a pregnancy study. The sequences come from peripheral blood, collected after pregnancy. The J gene is TRBJ1-5, the V gene TRBV4-1, with a weak D call TRBD1 (5 bases). CDR3 residues: CASSQGGSNQPQHF. CDR3 bases: TGCGCCAGCAGCCAGGGGGGAAGCAATCAGCCCCAGCATTTT.